The T cell receptor beta chain described here comes from a study of cytomegalovirus exposure and HLA in healthy donors. Study context: Sequencing of about 179 million T cells in an earlier analysis found roughly 120 million unique TCR beta sequences.

PCR involved 60 Vbeta and 13 Jbeta primers. Sequencing used immunoSEQ multiplex PCR; TCRdb keeps in-frame clones, though not all of them. The profile covers a few hundred thousand clones, with 60% to 85% appearing a single time and 15% taken by the ten largest. Findings and caveats of the study: Looking again later, the authors saw that most CMV-associated TCR beta chains seemed HLA-restricted.

V gave up 1 base and J gave up 3 bases; unmatched junction bases: 15. Per germline, CDR1 SGHRS and CDR2 YFSETQ. The CDR3 runs to 18 residues. Healthy individuals who donated bone marrow served as the donors. Details on this clone: Its antigen is currently unknown.

V and J are TRBV5-1 and TRBJ1-1, with 7 nucleotides matching TRBD1. The receptor's source is a man in his forties in good health and CMV-seronegative. Material: PBMCs. The CDR3 nucleotides are TGCGCCAGCAGCTTGAAGTTGAGGACCAGGGGGTTTCACACTGAAGCTTTCTTT. Translation: CASSLKLRTRGFHTEAFF.